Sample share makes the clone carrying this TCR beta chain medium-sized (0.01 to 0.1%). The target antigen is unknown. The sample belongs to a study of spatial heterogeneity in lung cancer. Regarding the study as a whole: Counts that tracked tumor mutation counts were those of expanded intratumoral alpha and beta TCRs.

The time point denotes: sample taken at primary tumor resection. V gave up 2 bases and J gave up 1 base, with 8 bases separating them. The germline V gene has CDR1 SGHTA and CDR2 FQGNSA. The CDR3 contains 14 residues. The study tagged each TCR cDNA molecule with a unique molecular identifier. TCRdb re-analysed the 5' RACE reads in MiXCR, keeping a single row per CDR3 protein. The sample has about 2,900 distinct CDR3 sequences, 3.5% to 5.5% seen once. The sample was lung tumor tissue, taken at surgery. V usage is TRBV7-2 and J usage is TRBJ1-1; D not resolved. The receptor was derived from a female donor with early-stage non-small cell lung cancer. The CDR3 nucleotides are TGTGCCAGCAGCTTAATGGCTCAGAACACTGAAGCTTTCTTT. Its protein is CASSLMAQNTEAFF.